Sequencing of this T cell receptor beta chain was carried out in a study of blood T cell repertoires in COVID-19. Overall study: Samples representing acute and convalescent COVID-19 were sourced from the United States, Italy and Spain. The cDNA or gDNA used as material had been derived from T cells, B-cell-depleted T cells, or PBMCs.

The table came from immunoSEQ multiplex PCR; TCRdb's copy has only in-frame clones and leaves some out. The sample lists 30,000 to 35,000 clones, 65% to 85% seen once, with roughly 3.1% in the top ten. This clone occurred a few times. J gave up 0 bases and V 0 bases, and 11 bases lay outside the gene matches. The germline V gene has CDR1 SGDLS and CDR2 YYNGEE. The CDR3 loop spans 19 amino acids. Seattle participants joined during active infection and were tracked over time. The sequenced sample was peripheral blood. The chain uses TRBV9 and TRBJ1-2; 10 bases fit TRBD1. The TCR sequence derives from a man between 70 and 80 years old with COVID-19, enrolled during active disease. CDR3 in DNA: TGTGCCAGCAGCGTAGCTACTCGAGGGACAGGGGCGACTAACTATGGCTACACCTTC. Translation gives CASSVATRGTGATNYGYTF.